Below, one T cell receptor (beta chain) is given with its context. This sample was taken from a study of CD4 and CD8 cells across lung adenocarcinoma regions. Samples came from patients with localized non-small cell lung adenocarcinoma. This CDR3 region has 14 residues. Germline CDR1 and CDR2: MNHEY and SVGAGI. V was pared by 2 bases and J by 5 bases, with 11 bases between. TCRdb re-called the PCR reads with MiXCR, one entry per CDR3 protein. Among about 3,700 distinct CDR3 sequences, 55% to 60% were seen once, and the ten largest hold around 21%. Sequencing input: CD4+ T cells from the margin of a lung tumor. V is TRBV6-5 and J is TRBJ2-3; D possibly corresponds to TRBD2 (5 bases). The clonotype was recovered from a female donor with lung adenocarcinoma. The CD4 and CD8 labels of this study may be unreliable. The CDR3 protein is CASSYLSAGDTQYF. DNA of the CDR3: TGTGCCAGCAGTTACCTCTCCGCGGGAGATACGCAGTATTTT.